The 25 T cell receptor beta chains reported below all come from one sample, sequenced in a study of OX40 agonist ivuxolimab in advanced cancers. Clones were sequenced by immunoSEQ multiplex PCR, and TCRdb holds only the in-frame ones, with some missing. This table has approximately 70,000 clones, 80% to 95% appearing once. The sample in question was CD4+ or CD8+ T cells sorted from blood, obtained in a trial of the OX40 agonist ivuxolimab. These receptors were obtained from an adult with an advanced solid tumor such as melanoma, head and neck, liver or kidney cancer.

The V and J genes are TRBV5-6 and TRBJ2-7; D gene ambiguous. This CDR3 region has 14 residues. Germline V gives CDR1 SGHDT, CDR2 YYEEEE. V shed 4 bases and J shed 2 bases, with 13 bases lying between them. CDR3 coding DNA: TGTGCCAGCAGCCCCCCCTTACGGACCTACGAGCAGTACTTC. This encodes CASSPPLRTYEQYF.

V gene TRBV7-3 combines with J gene TRBJ1-1, with a possible D match to TRBD1 (6 bases). V was shortened by 2 bases and J by 0 bases, with 7 bases between the two germline ends. This CDR3 is 14 amino acids long. CDR1 is SGHTA and CDR2 is FQGTGA in the germline V gene. In DNA, the CDR3 is TGTGCCAGCAGCTTAGGGGGCGTGAACACTGAAGCTTTCTTT. Translating gives CASSLGGVNTEAFF.

The rearrangement links TRBV7-8 to TRBJ2-1; D unclear. CDR3 length: 15 amino acids. Germline CDR1 and CDR2: SGHVS and FQNEAQ. Trimming took off 5 bases at V and 3 bases at J, with 14 bases between the two ends. This chain's CDR3 is CASSLELMGYNEQFF. As DNA, the CDR3 is TGTGCCAGCAGCCTTGAGCTTATGGGCTACAATGAGCAGTTCTTC.

The rearrangement joins TRBV27 to TRBJ2-2, with D unclear. The CDR3 is 13 residues long. V was shortened by 1 base and J by 8 bases, with 8 bases between the two germline ends. Germline CDR1 reads MNHEY; CDR2 reads SMNVEV (reference sequence). CDR3 region: CASSLYALGELFF. The CDR3, as DNA: TGTGCCAGCAGTTTATATGCTTTGGGGGAGCTGTTTTTT.

This rearrangement joins TRBV27 to TRBJ1-4, with TRBD1 matching over 8 bases. The germline gives CDR1 MNHEY, CDR2 SMNVEV (reference sequence). V shed 5 bases, J shed 4 bases, and the junction held 3 bases outside the gene matches. This CDR3 is built from 14 residues. CDR3: CASSATGDNEKLFF. CDR3 DNA: TGTGCCAGCAGTGCGACAGGGGATAATGAAAAACTGTTTTTT.

This rearrangement joins TRBV19 to TRBJ1-1, with 7 positions matching TRBD1. CDR3 size: 15 residues. V shed 4 bases, J shed 0 bases, and the junction held 5 bases outside the gene matches. Germline values: CDR1 LNHDA, CDR2 SQIVND (reference sequence). The CDR3 coding sequence is TGTGCCAGTAGTACCTTCGGACAGGTGAACACTGAAGCTTTCTTT. Encoded protein: CASSTFGQVNTEAFF.

This chain connects TRBV5-6 to TRBJ2-1, with TRBD2 identical over 14 bases. V shed 3 bases, J shed 13 bases, and the junction held 9 bases outside the gene matches. The CDR3 consists of 15 residues. Looked up from germline, CDR1 is SGHDT and CDR2 is YYEEEE. The CDR3 here is CASSSGLAGGSRQFF. The CDR3 coding sequence is TGTGCCAGCAGCTCCGGACTAGCGGGAGGCTCCCGACAGTTCTTC.

The chain combines TRBV27 with TRBJ2-1, with 7 positions matching TRBD2. The length of the CDR3 is 15 residues. V shed 5 bases, J shed 4 bases, and the junction held 8 bases outside the gene matches. CDR1 and CDR2 from the germline V gene are MNHEY and SMNVEV (reference sequence). The CDR3, as DNA: TGTGCCAGCAGTCCCGCTAGCGGTGTTTACAATGAGCAGTTCTTC. Translation: CASSPASGVYNEQFF.

The V gene is TRBV7-6, the J gene TRBJ2-7, with 10 bases identical to TRBD2. The CDR3 is made up of 14 amino acids. J gave up 3 bases and V 5 bases, and 4 bases lay outside the gene matches. Per the germline V gene, CDR1 is SGHVS and CDR2 is FNYEAQ. Written as DNA, the CDR3 is TGTGCCAGCAGCCCGGGACTAGCGCTCTACGAGCAGTACTTC. Its translation: CASSPGLALYEQYF.

CDR3 protein: CASSLSGGLAKINEQFF. CDR3 nucleotide sequence: TGTGCCAGCAGTTTATCGGGTGGACTAGCTAAGATCAATGAGCAGTTCTTC. The V and J genes are TRBV27 and TRBJ2-1, with TRBD2 matching 8 bases. Germline-derived CDR1 and CDR2 are MNHEY and SMNVEV (reference sequence). The CDR3 runs 17 residues. V dropped 0 bases and J dropped 6; count of bases not matched to a gene: 10.

CDR3 DNA sequence: TGTGCCAGCAGCCTTCCCGGGACAGGGGATGGGGGTGAAGCTTTCTTT. This sequence encodes CASSLPGTGDGGEAFF. J is TRBJ1-1 and V is TRBV4-2, with 10 bases identical to TRBD1. V lost 4 bases to trimming and J lost 7 bases; unmatched junction nucleotides: 12. Germline loops: CDR1 LGHNA, CDR2 YNFKEQ. This CDR3 spans 16 amino acids.

V and J are TRBV6-4 and TRBJ2-1; D ambiguous. Germline V gives CDR1 MRHNA, CDR2 SNTAGT. Between the trimmed V and J ends, which lost 2 bases and 4 bases, there was a span of 12 bases. There are 15 residues in the CDR3. CDR3 bases: TGTGCCAGCAGTGACAAGGTCTTAGGGTACAATGAGCAGTTCTTC. The encoded protein is CASSDKVLGYNEQFF.

The chain employs TRBV27 and TRBJ1-1, with 7 nucleotides matching TRBD1. This CDR3 is 14 amino acids long. Unmatched junction bases numbered 8, after V lost 2 bases and J lost 8 bases. Germline V lookup: CDR1 MNHEY, CDR2 SMNVEV (reference sequence). The CDR3 DNA follows: TGTGCCAGCAGTTTAATATACAGGGGAACAGAAGCTTTCTTT. As protein: CASSLIYRGTEAFF.

The gene calls are TRBV19 and TRBJ1-1; D might be TRBD1 (5 bases). Looked up from germline, CDR1 is LNHDA and CDR2 is SQIVND (reference sequence). With 9 bases removed from V and 8 bases from J, the gap between germline ends came to 16 bases. The CDR3 extends over 12 amino acids. The CDR3 sequence is CASRAGGPEAFF. As DNA, the CDR3 is TGTGCCAGCCGAGCGGGGGGACCCGAAGCTTTCTTT. The variable domain in full, with the rest retrieved from reference TRBV19 and TRBJ1-1, is DGGITQSPKYLFRKEGQNVTLSCEQNLNHDAMYWYRQDPGQGLRLIYYSQIVNDFQKGDIAEGYSVSREKKESFPLTVTSAQKNPTAFYLCASRAGGPEAFFGQGTRLTVV.

CDR3 protein: CASSTMGDHEQYF. CDR3 coding DNA: TGTGCCAGCAGTACTATGGGGGACCACGAGCAGTACTTC. This rearrangement joins TRBV28 to TRBJ2-7; D is possibly TRBD1 or TRBD2 (5 bases each). Trimming took off 5 bases at V and 5 bases at J, with 13 bases between the two ends. The CDR3 runs 13 residues. Germline CDR1 is MDHEN and CDR2 is SYDVKM.

The chain recombines TRBV2 with TRBJ2-1; maybe TRBD2 (6 bases). The length of the CDR3 is 17 residues. V dropped 2 bases and J dropped 7 bases, with 21 bases sitting between them. CDR1 is SNHLY, CDR2 FYNNEI, per germline. The CDR3 DNA reads as TGTGCCAGCAGTGAACTGGGAGGAGGGACGCTCGGAAATGAGCAGTTCTTC. Translating it yields CASSELGGGTLGNEQFF.

V and J are TRBV5-5 and TRBJ2-1; perhaps TRBD2 as D (5 bases). V lost 2 bases and J 10 bases, leaving 10 bases between the germline ends. From germline, CDR1 is SGHKS and CDR2 YYEKEE (reference sequence). The CDR3 is made up of 12 amino acids. Here the CDR3 reads CASSFGSGEQFF. In DNA form, the CDR3 reads TGTGCCAGCAGCTTTGGGAGCGGCGAGCAGTTCTTC. Full variable domain (rest looked up from reference TRBV5-5 and TRBJ2-1): DAGVTQSPTHLIKTRGQQVTLRCSPISGHKSVSWYQQVLGQGPQFIFQYYEKEERGRGNFPDRFSARQFPNYSSELNVNALLLGDSALYLCASSFGSGEQFFGPGTRLTVL.

About this clone: This CDR3 is missing its conserved last phenylalanine or tryptophan, likely due to a read error. The V call is TRBV6-5, the J call TRBJ1-6; D gene uncertain. Deletions cut 2 bases from V and 5 bases from J, with 7 bases between. This CDR3 region has 14 residues. Germline V gene sequence: CDR1 MNHEY, CDR2 SVGAGI. The CDR3 here is CASSYLADNSPLHL. Here the CDR3 DNA reads TGTGCCAGCAGTTACCTTGCAGATAATTCACCCCTCCACCTT.

The chain couples TRBV29-1 to TRBJ2-7, with 7 bases that match TRBD1. The CDR3 totals 12 residues. V dropped 2 bases and J dropped 2; count of bases not matched to a gene: 0. From germline, CDR1 is SQVTM and CDR2 ANQGSEA. The CDR3 sequence is CSVETGAYEQYF. In nucleotides, the CDR3 is TGCAGCGTTGAAACAGGGGCCTACGAGCAGTACTTC.

This chain uses TRBV2 with TRBJ2-1; TRBD2 aligns across 13 bases. Germline CDR1 is SNHLY and CDR2 is FYNNEI. Losses at the gene ends were 10 bases for V and 7 bases for J; bases not matched to a gene: 10. The CDR3 loop spans 15 amino acids. The CDR3 DNA reads as TGTGCCACGACACTAGCGGGAGGGCCCGGGAATGAGCAGTTCTTC. The encoded protein is CATTLAGGPGNEQFF.

The rearrangement joins TRBV6-1 to TRBJ2-2; 8 bases are shared with TRBD1. CDR3 size: 15 residues. The germline gives CDR1 MNHNS, CDR2 SASEGT. The trim removed 7 bases at V and 4 bases at J, leaving 8 bases unmatched. The CDR3 DNA reads TGTGCCAGCACTTGGACAGGGCATGTCACCGGGGAGCTGTTTTTT. Residues: CASTWTGHVTGELFF.

This clone was counted a single time. The chain links TRBV7-9 to TRBJ2-1; D remains ambiguous. This CDR3 spans 13 amino acids. The V gene's germline CDR1 is SEHNR and CDR2 FQNEAQ (reference sequence). The germline V and J ends were trimmed by 7 bases and 5 bases, with 12 bases remaining between them. The CDR3 region is CASTPTPDNEQFF. The DNA of the CDR3 is TGTGCCAGCACCCCTACGCCCGACAATGAGCAGTTCTTC.

The V and J genes are TRBV28 and TRBJ1-1; TRBD1 aligns across 7 bases. Germline V CDR1 and CDR2: MDHEN, SYDVKM. This CDR3 region has 15 residues. Germline trimming cut 3 bases from V and 5 bases from J; bases unmatched to any gene: 9. DNA of the CDR3: TGTGCCAGCAGTTTTTCTGTCCAGGGGGGAACTGAAGCTTTCTTT. This translates into CASSFSVQGGTEAFF.

This chain uses TRBV11-3 with TRBJ1-5; 8 bases align to TRBD1. CDR3 size: 15 residues. Germline CDR1 SGHNT, CDR2 YENEEA. V was clipped by 5 bases and J by 4 bases; unmatched bases: 7. The DNA for the CDR3 is TGTGCCAGCAGCCCCACAGGGGGACATAATCAGCCCCAGCATTTT. Translating it yields CASSPTGGHNQPQHF.

This clone showed up just once. The chain recombines TRBV25-1 with TRBJ2-7; D uncertain. CDR1 and CDR2 (germline): MGHDK, SYGVNS. The CDR3 sequence is 11 residues long. V was cut by 2 bases and J by 4 bases, with 3 bases left in between. This CDR3 is CASSEGYEQYF. CDR3 in DNA: TGTGCCAGCAGTGAAGGATACGAGCAGTACTTC.